This T cell receptor beta chain emerged from a study of control samples from healthy donors and cancer patients. There are 16 residues in the CDR3. The V gene lost 5 bases and the J gene lost 8 bases, with 21 bases spanning the gap. CDR1 MGHRA and CDR2 YSYEKL come from the germline V gene. TCRdb's copy holds only in-frame clones and misses some; the assay was immunoSEQ multiplex PCR. Here the sample spans about 160,000 clones, 94% being singletons. The sequencing sample was made of blood. This chain uses TRBV4-1 with TRBJ1-4, with D unresolved. The receptor was isolated from a woman aged 40 to 55 in good health. The CDR3 region has the DNA TGCGCCAGCAGCGAACCCCGAGCGTCACAAGAGGAAAAACTGTTTTTT. Amino acid sequence: CASSEPRASQEEKLFF.